Sequencing of this T cell receptor (beta chain) was carried out in a study of monozygotic twins with inflammatory bowel disease. The total RNA came straight from whole blood, and T cells were not sorted beforehand. This CDR3 is 18 amino acids long. The germline V gene has CDR1 MNHEY and CDR2 SVGEGT. Template switching added UMIs carrying a 6-nucleotide sample barcode. After re-calling the 5' RACE reads, TCRdb lists one entry per CDR3 protein, DNA absent. This listing includes 70,000 to 95,000 distinct CDR3 sequences. The TCR comes from a human donor with ulcerative colitis or Crohn's disease, or a healthy co-twin of an affected twin (not recorded which). The gene calls are TRBV6-2 or TRBV6-3 and TRBJ1-1; TCRdb outputs TRBD1, but without DNA this stays unchecked. Sequencing used blood. This CDR3 reads CASRHDRAIRSRNTEAFF.